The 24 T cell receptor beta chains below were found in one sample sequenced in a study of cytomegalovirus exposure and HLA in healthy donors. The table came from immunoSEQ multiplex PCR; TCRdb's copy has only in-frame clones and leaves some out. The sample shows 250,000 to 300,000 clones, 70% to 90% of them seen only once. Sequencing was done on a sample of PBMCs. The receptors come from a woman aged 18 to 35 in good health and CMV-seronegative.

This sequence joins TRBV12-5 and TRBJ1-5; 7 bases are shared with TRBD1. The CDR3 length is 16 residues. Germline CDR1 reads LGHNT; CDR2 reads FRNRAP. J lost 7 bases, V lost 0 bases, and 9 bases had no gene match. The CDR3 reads CASGLVLGTVQQPQHF. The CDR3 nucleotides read TGTGCTAGTGGTTTGGTACTAGGGACAGTACAACAGCCCCAGCATTTT.

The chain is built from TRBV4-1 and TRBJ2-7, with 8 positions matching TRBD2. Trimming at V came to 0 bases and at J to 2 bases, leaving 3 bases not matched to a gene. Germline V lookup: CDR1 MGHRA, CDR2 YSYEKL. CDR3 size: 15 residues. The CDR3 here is CASSQDTSGPYEQYF. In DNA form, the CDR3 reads TGCGCCAGCAGCCAAGATACTAGCGGACCCTACGAGCAGTACTTC.

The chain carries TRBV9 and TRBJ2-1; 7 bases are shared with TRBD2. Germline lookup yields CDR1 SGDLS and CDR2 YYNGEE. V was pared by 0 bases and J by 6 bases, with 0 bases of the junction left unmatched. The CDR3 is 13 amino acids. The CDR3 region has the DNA TGTGCCAGCAGCGTAGCGGGGGGCAATGAGCAGTTCTTC. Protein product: CASSVAGGNEQFF. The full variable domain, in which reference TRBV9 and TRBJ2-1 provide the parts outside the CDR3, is DSGVTQTPKHLITATGQRVTLRCSPRSGDLSVYWYQQSLDQGLQFLIQYYNGEERAKGNILERFSAQQFPDLHSELNLSSLELGDSALYFCASSVAGGNEQFFGPGTRLTVL.

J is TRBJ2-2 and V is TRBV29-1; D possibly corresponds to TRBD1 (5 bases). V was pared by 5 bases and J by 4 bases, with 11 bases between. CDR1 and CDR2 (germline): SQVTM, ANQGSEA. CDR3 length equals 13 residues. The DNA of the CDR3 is TGCAGCGTTCAGGGTCCGACCACCGGGGAGCTGTTTTTT. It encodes CSVQGPTTGELFF.

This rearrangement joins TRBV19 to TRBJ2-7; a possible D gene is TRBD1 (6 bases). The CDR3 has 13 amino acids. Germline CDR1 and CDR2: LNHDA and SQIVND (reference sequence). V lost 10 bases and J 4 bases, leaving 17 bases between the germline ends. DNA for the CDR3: TGTGCCACCCAACCCGGACAGTCATACGAGCAGTACTTC. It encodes CATQPGQSYEQYF.

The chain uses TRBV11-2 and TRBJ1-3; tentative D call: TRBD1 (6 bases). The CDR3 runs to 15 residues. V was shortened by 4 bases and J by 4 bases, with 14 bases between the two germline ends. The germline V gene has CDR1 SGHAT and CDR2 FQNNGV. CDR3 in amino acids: CASSSPRGTGNTIYF. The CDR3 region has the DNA TGTGCCAGCAGCTCACCTAGGGGGACGGGAAACACCATATATTTT. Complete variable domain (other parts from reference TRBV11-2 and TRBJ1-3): EAGVAQSPRYKIIEKRQSVAFWCNPISGHATLYWYQQILGQGPKLLIQFQNNGVVDDSQLPKDRFSAERLKGVDSTLKIQPAKLEDSAVYLCASSSPRGTGNTIYFGEGSWLTVV.

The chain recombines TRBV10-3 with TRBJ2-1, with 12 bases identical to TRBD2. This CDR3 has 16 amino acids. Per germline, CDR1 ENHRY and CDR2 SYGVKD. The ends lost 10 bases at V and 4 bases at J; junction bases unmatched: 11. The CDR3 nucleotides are TGTGCCAGCAGGACTCCTAGCGGGGGGGCGTACAATGAGCAGTTCTTC. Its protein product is CASRTPSGGAYNEQFF.

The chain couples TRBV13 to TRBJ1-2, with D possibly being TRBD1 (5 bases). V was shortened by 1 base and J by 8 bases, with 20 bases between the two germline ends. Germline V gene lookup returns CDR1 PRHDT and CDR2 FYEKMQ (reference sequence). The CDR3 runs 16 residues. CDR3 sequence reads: CASSLVQGRPAEGYTF. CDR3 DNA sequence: TGTGCCAGCAGCTTAGTCCAGGGCCGCCCGGCGGAGGGCTACACCTTC.

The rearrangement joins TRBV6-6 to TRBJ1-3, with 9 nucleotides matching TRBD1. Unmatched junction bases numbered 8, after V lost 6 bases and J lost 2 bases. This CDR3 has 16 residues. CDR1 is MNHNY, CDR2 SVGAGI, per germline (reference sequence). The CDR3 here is CASSNGQGLAGNTIYF. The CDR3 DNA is TGTGCCAGCAGCAACGGACAGGGGTTAGCTGGAAACACCATATATTTT.

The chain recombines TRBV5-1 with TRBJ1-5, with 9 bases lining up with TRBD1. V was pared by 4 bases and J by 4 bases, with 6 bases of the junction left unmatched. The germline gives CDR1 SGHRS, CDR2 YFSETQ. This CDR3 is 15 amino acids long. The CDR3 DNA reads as TGCGCCAGCAGCAACGGACAGGGGTTTAATCAGCCCCAGCATTTT. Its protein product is CASSNGQGFNQPQHF.

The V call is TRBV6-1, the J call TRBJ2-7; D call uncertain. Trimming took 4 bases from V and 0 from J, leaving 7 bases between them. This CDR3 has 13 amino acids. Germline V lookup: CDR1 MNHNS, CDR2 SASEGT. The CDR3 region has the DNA TGTGCCAGCAGTGTGTCTACCTCCTACGAGCAGTACTTC. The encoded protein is CASSVSTSYEQYF.

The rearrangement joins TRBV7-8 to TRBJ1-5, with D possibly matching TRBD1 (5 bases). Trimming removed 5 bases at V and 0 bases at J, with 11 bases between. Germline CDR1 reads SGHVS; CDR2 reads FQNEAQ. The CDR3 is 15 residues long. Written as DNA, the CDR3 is TGTGCCAGCAGCCAGACAGTAAATAGCAATCAGCCCCAGCATTTT. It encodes CASSQTVNSNQPQHF.

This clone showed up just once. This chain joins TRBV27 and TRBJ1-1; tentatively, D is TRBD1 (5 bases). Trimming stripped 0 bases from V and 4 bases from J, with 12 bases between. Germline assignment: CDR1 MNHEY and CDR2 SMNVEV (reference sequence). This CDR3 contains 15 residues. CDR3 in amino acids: CASSLSDRFSTEAFF. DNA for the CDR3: TGTGCCAGCAGTTTATCCGACAGATTTTCCACTGAAGCTTTCTTT.

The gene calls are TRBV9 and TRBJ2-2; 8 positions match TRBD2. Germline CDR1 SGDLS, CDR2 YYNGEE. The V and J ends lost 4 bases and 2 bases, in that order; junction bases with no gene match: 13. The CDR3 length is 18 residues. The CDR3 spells CASSTPGRRGANTGELFF. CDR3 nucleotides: TGTGCCAGCAGCACCCCGGGCCGGCGGGGGGCTAACACCGGGGAGCTGTTTTTT.

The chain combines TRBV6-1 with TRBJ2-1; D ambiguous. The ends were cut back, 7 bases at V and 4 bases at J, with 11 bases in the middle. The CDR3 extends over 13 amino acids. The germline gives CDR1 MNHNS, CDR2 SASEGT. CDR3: CASTEADYNEQFF. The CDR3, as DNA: TGTGCCAGCACCGAGGCAGATTACAATGAGCAGTTCTTC.

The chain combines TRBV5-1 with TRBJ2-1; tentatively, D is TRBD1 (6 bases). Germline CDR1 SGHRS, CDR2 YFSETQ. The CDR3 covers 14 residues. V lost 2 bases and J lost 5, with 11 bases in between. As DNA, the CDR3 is TGCGCCAGCAGCTTCGGACAGCCTCACAATGAGCAGTTCTTC. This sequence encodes CASSFGQPHNEQFF. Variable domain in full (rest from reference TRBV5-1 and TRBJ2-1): KAGVTQTPRYLIKTRGQQVTLSCSPISGHRSVSWYQQTPGQGLQFLFEYFSETQRNKGNFPGRFSGRQFSNSRSEMNVSTLELGDSALYLCASSFGQPHNEQFFGPGTRLTVL.

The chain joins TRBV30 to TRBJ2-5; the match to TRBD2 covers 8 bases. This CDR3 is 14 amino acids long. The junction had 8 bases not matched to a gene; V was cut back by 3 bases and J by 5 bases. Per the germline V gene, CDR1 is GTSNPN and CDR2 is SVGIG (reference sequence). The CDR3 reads CAWRQRGLKETQYF. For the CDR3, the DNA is TGTGCCTGGAGGCAGCGGGGGTTGAAGGAGACCCAGTACTTC.

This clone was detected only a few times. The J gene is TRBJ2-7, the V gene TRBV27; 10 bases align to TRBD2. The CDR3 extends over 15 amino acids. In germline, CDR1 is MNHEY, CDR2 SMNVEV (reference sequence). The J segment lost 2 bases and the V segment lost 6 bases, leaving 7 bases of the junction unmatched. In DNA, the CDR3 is TGTGCCAGCAGGCCCCTAGCGGGAGATCCCTACGAGCAGTACTTC. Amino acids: CASRPLAGDPYEQYF.

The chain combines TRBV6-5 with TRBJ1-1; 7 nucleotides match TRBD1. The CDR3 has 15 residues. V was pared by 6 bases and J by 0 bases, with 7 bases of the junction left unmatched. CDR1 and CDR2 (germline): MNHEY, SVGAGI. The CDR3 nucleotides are TGTGCCAGCAGACTCCGACAGGGAATGAACACTGAAGCTTTCTTT. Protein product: CASRLRQGMNTEAFF.

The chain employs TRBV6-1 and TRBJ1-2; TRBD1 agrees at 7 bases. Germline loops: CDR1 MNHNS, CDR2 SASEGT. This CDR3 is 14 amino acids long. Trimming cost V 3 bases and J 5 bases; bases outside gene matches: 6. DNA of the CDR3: TGTGCCAGCAGTGATTCAACAGGGGCTTATGGCTACACCTTC. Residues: CASSDSTGAYGYTF.

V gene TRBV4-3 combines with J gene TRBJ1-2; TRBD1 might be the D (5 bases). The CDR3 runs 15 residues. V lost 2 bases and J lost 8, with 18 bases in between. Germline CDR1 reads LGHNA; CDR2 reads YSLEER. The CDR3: CASSQLLGGRPGYTF. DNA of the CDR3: TGCGCCAGCAGCCAACTTTTGGGGGGACGTCCCGGCTACACCTTC.

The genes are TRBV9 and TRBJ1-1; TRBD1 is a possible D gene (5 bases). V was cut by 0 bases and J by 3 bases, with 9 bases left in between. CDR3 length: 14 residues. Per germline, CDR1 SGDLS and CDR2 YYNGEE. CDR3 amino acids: CASSVEGWDTEAFF. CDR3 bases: TGTGCCAGCAGCGTAGAGGGGTGGGACACTGAAGCTTTCTTT. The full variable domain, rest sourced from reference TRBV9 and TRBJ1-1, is DSGVTQTPKHLITATGQRVTLRCSPRSGDLSVYWYQQSLDQGLQFLIQYYNGEERAKGNILERFSAQQFPDLHSELNLSSLELGDSALYFCASSVEGWDTEAFFGQGTRLTVV.

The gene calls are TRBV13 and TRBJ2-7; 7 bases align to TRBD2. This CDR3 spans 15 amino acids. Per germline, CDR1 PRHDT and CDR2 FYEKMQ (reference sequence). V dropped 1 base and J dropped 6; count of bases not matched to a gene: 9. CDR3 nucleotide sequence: TGTGCCAGCAGCTTAGCCCTGCACTCGGGGGGCGAGCAGTACTTC. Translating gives CASSLALHSGGEQYF.

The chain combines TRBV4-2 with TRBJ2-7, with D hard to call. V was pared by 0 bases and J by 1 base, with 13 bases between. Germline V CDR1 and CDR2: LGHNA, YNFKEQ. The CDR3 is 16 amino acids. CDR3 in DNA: TGTGCCAGCAGCCAAGATATAGGAGAGAGTTCCTACGAGCAGTACTTC. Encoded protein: CASSQDIGESSYEQYF.